This TCR beta chain was sequenced during a study of blood T cell repertoires in COVID-19. Whole-study context: Samples came from the United States, Italy and Spain, spanning acute and convalescent COVID-19. PBMCs, B-cell-depleted T cells, or T cells were the source of the cDNA or gDNA that made up the material.

This CDR3 is 13 amino acids long. J gave up 5 bases and V 6 bases, and 6 bases lay outside the gene matches. Germline V gene data show CDR1 as LNHNV and CDR2 as YYDKDF (reference sequence). Seattle patients were enrolled during active infection and followed longitudinally. Profiling relied on immunoSEQ multiplex PCR, and the TCRdb table lists in-frame clones only, not all of them. The sample carries 150,000 to 200,000 clones, 70% to 90% recorded once. V gene TRBV15 combines with J gene TRBJ1-2; TRBD1 matches at 7 bases. This clonotype was sampled from a person aged 65 to 85 with COVID-19, enrolled during active disease. The sequenced sample consisted of peripheral blood. CDR3 protein: CATRRQGRYGYTF. In DNA form, the CDR3 reads TGTGCCACCAGGAGACAGGGAAGATATGGCTACACCTTC.